The entry below gives a single TCR beta chain sequence along with its context. The data are from a study of graft-versus-host responses after intestinal transplantation. The starting material, graft tissue, was processed to release intraepithelial and lamina propria lymphocytes. Method: immunoSEQ multiplex PCR; TCRdb's copy keeps in-frame clones and lacks some. The sample consists of approximately 17,000 clones, about 80% of them appearing once. V lost 0 bases and J lost 2, with 8 bases in between. CDR3 length: 15 amino acids. The germline V gene encodes CDR1 MGHRA and CDR2 YSYEKL. This TCR derives from a human patient who received an intestinal transplant, so some T cells may come from the graft donor. The V gene is TRBV4-1, the J gene TRBJ2-1; a weak D match, TRBD1 (6 bases). Source: ileum tissue, taken 17 days after transplant. Here the CDR3 DNA reads TGCGCCAGCAGCCAAGACGGGACAACCTACAATGAGCAGTTCTTC. Translated, it gives CASSQDGTTYNEQFF.